One and the same sample provided the 3 T cell receptor beta chains below, sequenced in a study of blood T cell repertoires in COVID-19. Sequencing was performed with immunoSEQ multiplex PCR; in TCRdb, only in-frame clones are kept and a portion is missing. This sample has tens of thousands of clones, with 80% found just once. The sequencing input was peripheral blood. The receptor source for this set is a woman in her seventies with acute or convalescent COVID-19.

This chain uses TRBV7-9 with TRBJ2-2; 10 nucleotides align to TRBD1. CDR1 and CDR2 from the germline V gene are SEHNR and FQNEAQ (reference sequence). The CDR3 length is 16 residues. Unmatched junction bases numbered 11, after V lost 7 bases and J lost 6 bases. As DNA, the CDR3 is TGTGCCAGCACTGCTCCGGGGACAGGGGACCCCGGGGAGCTGTTTTTT. It yields the protein CASTAPGTGDPGELFF.

V gene TRBV7-6 combines with J gene TRBJ1-4; 7 bases match TRBD1. V was clipped by 5 bases and J by 9 bases; unmatched bases: 9. This CDR3 contains 14 residues. CDR1 is SGHVS, CDR2 FNYEAQ, per germline. Here the CDR3 reads CASSPQGSLQKLFF. The CDR3, as DNA: TGTGCCAGCAGCCCACAGGGGTCTCTCCAAAAACTGTTTTTT.

This chain connects TRBV29-1 to TRBJ2-2; D remains ambiguous. Germline V gene data show CDR1 as SQVTM and CDR2 as ANQGSEA. The CDR3 runs to 12 residues. Trimming shortened V by 4 bases and J by 6 bases, and 9 bases separated the two germline ends. The chain's CDR3 is CSVGSSSGELFF. DNA of the CDR3: TGCAGCGTTGGGAGTAGTTCCGGGGAGCTGTTTTTT.